The 7 T cell receptor beta chains presented below share a single source sample, sequenced in a study of Graves' ophthalmopathy and Graves' hyperthyroidism. The sequenced template was RNA, covering the TCR beta CDR3 region. HTBI primers served in a first-round RT-PCR, which a second-round multiplex PCR followed. Using its own MiXCR run on the multiplex PCR reads, TCRdb lists one record per CDR3 protein. The sample contains roughly 1.1 million distinct CDR3 sequences, around a third of which appear only once. Sequencing was done on a sample of peripheral blood or thyroid tissue (not recorded which). The receptors were gathered from an adult man with Graves' hyperthyroidism.

This sequence joins TRBV7-2 and TRBJ1-2; a possible D gene is TRBD1 (5 bases). Germline CDR1 reads SGHTA; CDR2 reads FQGNSA. V lost 3 bases and J lost 3, with 11 bases in between. The CDR3 is 14 residues long. The CDR3 nucleotides are TGTGCCAGCAGCTTGTGGGCGGGGGACTATGGCTACACCTTC. This encodes CASSLWAGDYGYTF.

V is TRBV20-1 and J is TRBJ1-1; possibly TRBD1 for D (5 bases). Germline V gene sequence: CDR1 DFQATT, CDR2 SNEGSKA (reference sequence). This CDR3 is 13 amino acids long. V was cut by 5 bases and J by 6 bases, with 16 bases left in between. The CDR3 reads CSADQGFFAEAFF. In DNA, the CDR3 is TGCAGTGCTGACCAGGGTTTTTTCGCTGAAGCTTTCTTT.

V is TRBV7-2 and J is TRBJ2-5; perhaps TRBD1 as D (5 bases). The CDR3 loop spans 14 amino acids. From germline, CDR1 is SGHTA and CDR2 FQGNSA. V was trimmed by 5 bases and J by 5 bases, leaving 15 bases between them. The CDR3 coding sequence is TGTGCCAGCAGCCAAGCAGGGATGACTGAGACCCAGTACTTC. Its translation: CASSQAGMTETQYF.

The chain has TRBV29-1 and TRBJ2-5; the D call may be TRBD1 or TRBD2 (5 bases each). CDR3 size: 13 residues. The germline CDR1 and CDR2 sequences are SQVTM and ANQGSEA. The V and J ends lost 7 bases and 4 bases respectively, with 16 bases between them. CDR3 sequence: CSALVGAGETQYF. For the CDR3, the DNA is TGCAGCGCCCTAGTTGGGGCGGGAGAGACCCAGTACTTC.

There are many counts of this clonotype. The chain joins TRBV10-1 to TRBJ1-1; D is ambiguous. Germline loops: CDR1 WNHNN, CDR2 SYGVQD (reference sequence). The CDR3 has 12 amino acids. V lost 3 bases, J lost 0 bases, and 2 bases lay in between. CDR3 in DNA: TGCGCCAGCAGTGACATGAACACTGAAGCTTTCTTT. Translating it yields CASSDMNTEAFF.

At least ten counts were recorded for this clonotype. The chain links TRBV2 to TRBJ1-5; 12 nucleotides agree with TRBD1. Germline V gives CDR1 SNHLY, CDR2 FYNNEI. This CDR3 contains 18 residues. V lost 5 bases and J lost 5; bases outside the gene matches: 13. The CDR3 spells CASSPSGQGARGYQPQHF. The CDR3 nucleotides are TGTGCCAGCAGTCCCTCGGGACAGGGGGCGCGGGGTTATCAGCCCCAGCATTTT.

This chain uses TRBV19 with TRBJ2-2, with D perhaps TRBD2 (5 bases). This CDR3 is built from 15 residues. In germline, CDR1 is LNHDA, CDR2 SQIVND (reference sequence). Trimming stripped 2 bases from V and 0 bases from J, with 7 bases between. CDR3 DNA sequence: TGTGCCAGTAGTATAAGGAGGTCGAACACCGGGGAGCTGTTTTTT. This gives the protein CASSIRRSNTGELFF.